This T cell receptor (beta chain) was profiled in a study of cytomegalovirus exposure and HLA in healthy donors (dated by TCRdb to about 2017). Turning to the overall study: In an earlier analysis of 587 of the donors, approximately 300 Gb of sequence data and approximately 120 million unique TCR beta sequences from approximately 180 million T cells were reported. Roughly 300 gigabases of sequencing data and tens of millions of unique TCR sequences were included in an early release covering over 600 HLA-typed donors. Of the 350 to 450 genotyped donors, approximately 81% were placed in the genetic ancestry cluster associated with self-reported Caucasian donors. The study aimed to test whether signatures of past pathogen exposure could be identified by cataloging public T cell receptors. The T cell repertoires of 666 subjects were profiled by immunosequencing and related to cytomegalovirus serostatus. A separate validation cohort of approximately 130 different subjects was used in addition to the approximately 700-subject first cohort. To predict cytomegalovirus infection status, the study combined high-throughput TCR immunosequencing, statistical association of individual TCRs with disease status, and machine learning. In a later analysis, previously published TCR beta repertoires from roughly 710 donors were re-analyzed and high-resolution HLA genotyping was added so that TCR occurrence patterns could be studied. Rather than using new phenotypic data, the later analysis identified candidate immune exposures from TCR beta sequences and from how often those sequences occurred across donors. An earlier analysis of several hundred of the donors applied high-throughput TCR beta sequencing to assess whether each TCR beta V gene segment acted as functional or pseudogenic. Donor age, sex, ethnicity and CMV serostatus were compiled together with the repertoire data. In a later genetic analysis, genome-wide SNP genotypes for about 55% of the roughly 700 donors were used, and that subset was treated as a discovery cohort. Every repertoire in the discovery cohort had been generated on one and the same sequencing platform. HLA typing included class I and class II loci at four-digit resolution. The number of donors typed differed by locus, with about 620-630 for A, B, C, DRB1 and DQB1, around 520 for DQA1, approximately 580 for DPA1, and roughly 450 for DPB1. About 5 DR-DQ haplotypes were handled as single units for association and clustering, since linkage in the cohort was strong. Among about 410 genotyped donors of the cohort, an average of around 250,000 unique TCR beta nucleotide sequences was sequenced per donor, of which 15% to 20% were non-productive. On the study overall, not on this receptor specifically: The study gave a list of 150 to 200 TCR beta chains associated with cytomegalovirus. According to a later genetic analysis, donors in an Asian-associated ancestry cluster had fewer N-insertions in productive TCRs than the approximately 650-donor mean. Because HLA typing was missing for some donors at each locus, association tests included only the typed subset. The classifier was reported to diagnose cytomegalovirus status with high specificity and sensitivity in both the original cohort and the validation cohort. According to the authors, the approach could potentially be generalized to other disease states and immunological phenotypes. Correlated functional status among segregating V segments might be attributable to linkage disequilibrium, but an unknown experimental factor could not be ruled out. In a later analysis, the rate of TCR association differed among HLA loci, with DRB1 alleles having the most associated TCRs and HLA-C alleles having the fewest. Because counts were too low, under 20 rarely observed V segments, including chromosome 9 orphons, were left out of the earlier analysis of roughly 600 of the donors. Strong co-occurrence of HLA alleles, especially DR and DQ, made assigning TCR associations to individual alleles difficult. At a false discovery rate of 0.05, a later analysis linked some 17,000 TCR beta sequences to specific HLA alleles. According to a later analysis, most CMV-associated TCR beta chains appeared to be HLA-restricted, and the HLA associations seemed to be driven largely by CMV exposure. A cluster of highly shared sequence variants was judged likely to represent a technical artifact of the sequencing pipeline. Compared with equally common non-associated chains, HLA-associated TCR beta chains in a later analysis were more clonally expanded and had lower generation probabilities. The cohort was sequenced for TCR beta chains only, and without alpha or paired-chain data the features that could be detected were limited. While some public TCRs were present in many individuals, most TCR sequences turned up only very rarely across donors. An earlier analysis of approximately 590 of the donors showed that most TCR beta V segments appeared in productive rearrangements either about 87% or about 30% of the time, which broadly matched IMGT annotations. Several of the top co-occurrence clusters appeared to be linked to parvovirus B19, influenza, CMV and Epstein-Barr virus, according to a later analysis. A further reported finding was that TCR beta sequences accurately predicted the HLA-A and HLA-B alleles for most subjects in the first cohort. The 87-base-pair reads could not distinguish some IMGT-functional V segments, including TRBV6-2 and TRBV6-3, so those segments were excluded. In a later genetic analysis, a missense DCLRE1C variant was associated with V-gene and J-gene trimming of TCR beta chains, and the association was replicated in an independent cohort. A few of the identified cytomegalovirus-associated TCR beta chains were confirmed in vitro to be specific for cytomegalovirus antigens. The only immune exposure information available for the cohort was CMV serostatus. Presence/absence analyses assumed roughly uniform sequencing depth across donors, an assumption that may not hold.

The cohort consisted of 600 to 700 healthy bone marrow donors. At the time of sampling, all cohort members were nominally healthy, though unrecorded immune exposures were likely present. The donor tested CMV seronegative and was one of the 352 seronegative cohort members. Every donor gave a peripheral blood sample, and the peripheral blood mononuclear cells from that sample were used for TCR beta sequencing. Genomic DNA was extracted from the blood cell samples with the Qiagen DNeasy Blood Extraction Kit. From its cysteine to its phenylalanine, the CDR3 spans 13 amino acids. The CDR3 DNA has 39 bases and is translated from base 1. CDR1 and CDR2 are drawn from the germline V gene (reference sequence): MNHNY, SVGAGI. V and J lose 4 bases and 3 bases, and a span of 9 bases separates them. Of note for this clone: The antigen it binds to is not known. Base qualities are not recorded, but no much larger clone differs from it by a single base.

The library came from the immunoSEQ multiplex PCR assay. The multiplex PCR relied on a mix of 60 forward primers for TCR Vbeta segments and 13 reverse primers for TCR Jbeta segments. The CDR3 region of rearranged TCR beta genes was amplified from genomic DNA with a multiplex PCR assay. The Illumina HiSeq System was used to sequence the amplified TCR beta libraries as 87-base-pair reads. As for the original processing: In a later analysis, approximately 74 million unique TCR beta chains were counted across the 650 to 700 repertoires, and roughly 11 million of these chains were shared by at least two donors. To remove PCR and sequencing errors, raw reads were error-corrected and collapsed into unique sequences using a nearest-neighbor algorithm that merged closely related sequences. CDR3 sequences were aligned to IMGT reference sequences to assign V, D and J gene segments. For a sequence to be retained, at least a six-nucleotide match to both a V gene segment and a J gene segment was required. A rearrangement counted as productive if the CDR3 had no stop codons and remained in frame with V and J, and every other rearrangement counted as non-productive. CDR3 was defined by IMGT convention, running from the second conserved V-encoded cysteine to the conserved J-encoded phenylalanine. The earlier analysis of fewer than 700 of the donors excluded sequences that lacked an unambiguous match to a single V gene segment. An earlier analysis of 587 of the donors called V segments functional above 56.7% productive rearrangements and segregating when the between-donor standard deviation exceeded 5%. A statistical classification framework was developed to diagnose cytomegalovirus status using the catalog of TCR beta chain sequences. A later analysis assigned V and J genes by comparing TCR nucleotide sequences with IMGT/GENE-DB human TR gene sequences. A later analysis assigned CDR3 sequences and most-parsimonious VDJ recombination scenarios with the TCRdist pipeline. A later analysis defined each TCR beta chain by its CDR3 amino acid sequence plus V-gene family, and excluded reads lacking a unique V-gene family. A later analysis removed roughly 590 highly shared, low-generation-probability nucleotide sequences to deal with suspected cross-contamination and a sequencing artifact. For each public chain, a later analysis derived a clonal expansion index from normalized ranks of inferred template counts within each repertoire. A later analysis computed generation probabilities with a VDJ recombination model fitted to out-of-frame rearrangements, and checked the results against IGoR. Hypergeometric tests were used in a later analysis to score TCR-TCR, TCR-HLA and TCR-CMV co-occurrence, with a repertoire-size bias correction applied to the TCR pairs. To estimate false discovery rates, a later analysis permuted the HLA or CMV assignments 20 times. In a later analysis, co-occurring TCRs were grouped with DBSCAN, and TCRdist sequence similarity was added when clustering was performed within HLA-allele-positive subsets. Co-occurrence clustering excluded repertoires with fewer than 30,000 or more than 120,000 public chains, plus five with anomalous nucleotide sharing. TCRdb stores this immuneACCESS table with in-frame sequences only. Part of the clones is absent; in the studies checked, under half of the shortfall reflects unresolved V genes, and no reason is known for the rest. The V and J calls and clone size are taken from that table; D and trimming were inferred from the DNA. A total of 150,000 to 200,000 clones appear in this sample, 78% of them only once. The ten largest account for roughly 2.7% of the sample.

The source of this sequence is a female donor in good health and CMV-seronegative. The sample consisted of PBMCs. The chain joins TRBV6-6 to TRBJ1-1, with no D gene named confidently. The nucleotide sequence reads as follows: TGTGCCAGCAGTTCCTATGAGGACACTGAAGCTTTCTTT. It translates as CASSSYEDTEAFF.